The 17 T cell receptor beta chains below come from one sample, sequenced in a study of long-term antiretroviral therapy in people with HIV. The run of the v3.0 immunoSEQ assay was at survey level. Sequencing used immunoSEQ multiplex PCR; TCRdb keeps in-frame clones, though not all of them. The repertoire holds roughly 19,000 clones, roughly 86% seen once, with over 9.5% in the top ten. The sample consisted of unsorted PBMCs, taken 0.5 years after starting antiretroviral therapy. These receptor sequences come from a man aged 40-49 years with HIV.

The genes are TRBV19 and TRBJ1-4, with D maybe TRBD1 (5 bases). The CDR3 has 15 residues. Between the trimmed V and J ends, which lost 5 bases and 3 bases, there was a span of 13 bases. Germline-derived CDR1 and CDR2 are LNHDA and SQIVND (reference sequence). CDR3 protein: CASSVYGAANEKLFF. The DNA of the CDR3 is TGTGCCAGTAGTGTATATGGGGCTGCTAATGAAAAACTGTTTTTT.

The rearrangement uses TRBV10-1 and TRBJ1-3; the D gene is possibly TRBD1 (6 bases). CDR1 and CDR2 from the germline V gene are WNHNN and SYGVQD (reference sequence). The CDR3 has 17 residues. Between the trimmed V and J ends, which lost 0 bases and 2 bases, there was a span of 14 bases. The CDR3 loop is CASSESRGTTTGNTIYF. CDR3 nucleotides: TGCGCCAGCAGTGAGTCTAGGGGGACGACAACTGGAAACACCATATATTTT.

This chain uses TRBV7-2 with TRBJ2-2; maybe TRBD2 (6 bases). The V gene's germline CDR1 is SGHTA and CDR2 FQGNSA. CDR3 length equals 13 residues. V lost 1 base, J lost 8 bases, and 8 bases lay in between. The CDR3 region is CASSLGRGGELFF. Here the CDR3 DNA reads TGTGCCAGCAGCTTAGGACGGGGGGGGGAGCTGTTTTTT. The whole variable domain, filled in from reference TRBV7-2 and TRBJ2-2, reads GAGVSQSPSNKVTEKGKDVELRCDPISGHTALYWYRQSLGQGLEFLIYFQGNSAPDKSGLPSDRFSAERTGGSVSTLTIQRTQQEDSAVYLCASSLGRGGELFFGEGSRLTVL.

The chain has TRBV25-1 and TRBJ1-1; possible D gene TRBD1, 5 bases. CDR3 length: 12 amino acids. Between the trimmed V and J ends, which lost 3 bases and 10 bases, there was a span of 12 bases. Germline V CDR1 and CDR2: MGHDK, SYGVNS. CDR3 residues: CASSDAWDGAFF. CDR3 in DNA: TGTGCCAGCAGTGACGCCTGGGACGGAGCTTTCTTT. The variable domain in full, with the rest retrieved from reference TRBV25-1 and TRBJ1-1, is EADIYQTPRYLVIGTGKKITLECSQTMGHDKMYWYQQDPGMELHLIHYSYGVNSTEKGDLSSESTVSRIRTEHFPLTLESARPSHTSQYLCASSDAWDGAFFGQGTRLTVV.

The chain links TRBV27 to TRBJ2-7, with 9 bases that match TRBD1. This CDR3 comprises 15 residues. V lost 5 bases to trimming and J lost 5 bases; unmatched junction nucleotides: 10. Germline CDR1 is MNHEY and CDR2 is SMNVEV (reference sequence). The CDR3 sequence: CASSAGQGTVHEQYF. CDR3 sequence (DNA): TGTGCCAGCAGTGCAGGACAGGGGACCGTCCACGAGCAGTACTTC.

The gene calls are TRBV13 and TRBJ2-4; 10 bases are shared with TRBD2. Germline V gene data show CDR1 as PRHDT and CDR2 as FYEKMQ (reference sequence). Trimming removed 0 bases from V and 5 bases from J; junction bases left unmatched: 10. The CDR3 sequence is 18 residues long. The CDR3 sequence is CASSLGAILAGGENIQYF. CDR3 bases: TGTGCCAGCAGCTTAGGCGCCATCTTAGCGGGGGGAGAAAACATTCAGTACTTC.

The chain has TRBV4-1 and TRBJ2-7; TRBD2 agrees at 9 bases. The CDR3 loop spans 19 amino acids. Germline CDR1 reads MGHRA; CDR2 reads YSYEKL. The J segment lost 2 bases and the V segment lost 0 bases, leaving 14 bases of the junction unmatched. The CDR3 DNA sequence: TGCGCCAGCAGCCAAGATCGGGCTAGCGGGACTCCCTCTCCCTACGAGCAGTACTTC. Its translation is CASSQDRASGTPSPYEQYF.

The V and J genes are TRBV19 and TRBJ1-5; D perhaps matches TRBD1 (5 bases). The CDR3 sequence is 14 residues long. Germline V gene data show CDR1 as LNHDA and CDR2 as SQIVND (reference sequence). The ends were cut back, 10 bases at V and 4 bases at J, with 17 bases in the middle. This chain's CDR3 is CATGGRSFNQPQHF. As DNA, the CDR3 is TGTGCCACCGGGGGACGGTCTTTTAATCAGCCCCAGCATTTT.

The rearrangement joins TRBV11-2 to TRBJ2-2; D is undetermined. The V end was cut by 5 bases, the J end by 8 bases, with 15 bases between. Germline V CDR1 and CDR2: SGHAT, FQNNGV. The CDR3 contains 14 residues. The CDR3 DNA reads TGTGCCAGCAGCCGAGCCCGTTCTACTGGGGAGCTGTTTTTT. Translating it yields CASSRARSTGELFF.

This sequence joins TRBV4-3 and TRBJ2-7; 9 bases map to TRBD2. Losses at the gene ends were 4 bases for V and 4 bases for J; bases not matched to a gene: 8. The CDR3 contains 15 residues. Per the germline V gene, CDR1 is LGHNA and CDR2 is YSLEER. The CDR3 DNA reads TGCGCCAGCAGCCCCGCGGCTAGCGGGATTTACGAGCAGTACTTC. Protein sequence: CASSPAASGIYEQYF.

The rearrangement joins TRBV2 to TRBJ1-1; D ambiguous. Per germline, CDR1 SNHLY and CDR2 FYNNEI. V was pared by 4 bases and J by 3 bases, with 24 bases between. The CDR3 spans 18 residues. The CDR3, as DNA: TGTGCCAGCAGTGCCTCGTCGGACCCGACTAGTACCTACACTGAAGCTTTCTTT. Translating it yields CASSASSDPTSTYTEAFF.

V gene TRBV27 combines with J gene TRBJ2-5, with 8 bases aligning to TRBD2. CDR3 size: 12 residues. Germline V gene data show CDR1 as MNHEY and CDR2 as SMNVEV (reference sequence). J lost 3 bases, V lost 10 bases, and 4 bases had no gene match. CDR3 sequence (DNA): TGTGCCACCCGGGGGGGCAAAGAGACCCAGTACTTC. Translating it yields CATRGGKETQYF.

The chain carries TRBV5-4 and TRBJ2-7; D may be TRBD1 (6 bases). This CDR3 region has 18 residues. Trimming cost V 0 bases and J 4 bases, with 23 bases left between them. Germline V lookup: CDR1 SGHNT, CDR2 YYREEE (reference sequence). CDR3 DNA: TGTGCCAGCAGCTTGGAGTTCGGGCCCGGGACACGGCCGTACGAGCAGTACTTC. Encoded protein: CASSLEFGPGTRPYEQYF.

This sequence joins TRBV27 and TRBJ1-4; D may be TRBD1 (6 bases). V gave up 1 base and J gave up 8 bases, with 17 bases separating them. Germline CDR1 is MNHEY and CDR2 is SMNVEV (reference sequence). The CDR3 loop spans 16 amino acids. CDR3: CASSLFMGHSKEKLFF. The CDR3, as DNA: TGTGCCAGCAGTTTATTTATGGGACACTCAAAAGAAAAACTGTTTTTT.

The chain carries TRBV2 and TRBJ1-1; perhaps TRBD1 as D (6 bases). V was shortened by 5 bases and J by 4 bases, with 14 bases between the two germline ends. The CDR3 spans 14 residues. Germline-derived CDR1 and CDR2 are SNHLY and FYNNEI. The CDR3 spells CASSLQGGSTEAFF. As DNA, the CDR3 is TGTGCCAGCAGTCTCCAAGGGGGGAGCACTGAAGCTTTCTTT.

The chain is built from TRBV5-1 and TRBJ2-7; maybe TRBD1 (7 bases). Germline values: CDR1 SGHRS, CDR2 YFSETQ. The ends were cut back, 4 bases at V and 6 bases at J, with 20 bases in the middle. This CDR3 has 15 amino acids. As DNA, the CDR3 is TGCGCCAGCAGCGCCGAACCTGGGACAGCGGGCGAGCAGTACTTC. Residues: CASSAEPGTAGEQYF.

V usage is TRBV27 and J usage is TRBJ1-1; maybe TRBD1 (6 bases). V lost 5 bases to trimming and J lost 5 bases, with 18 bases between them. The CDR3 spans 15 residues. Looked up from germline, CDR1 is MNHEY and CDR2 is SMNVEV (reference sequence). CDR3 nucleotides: TGTGCCAGCAGTCTATTATCCCCGAGGGGGACTGAAGCTTTCTTT. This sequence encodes CASSLLSPRGTEAFF.